This T cell receptor beta chain was identified in a study of blood T cell repertoires in COVID-19. Turning to the study itself: Material from acute and convalescent COVID-19 was sourced from the United States, Italy and Spain. PBMCs, B-cell-depleted T cells, or T cells were the source of the cDNA or gDNA that made up the material.

Germline CDR1 SEHNR, CDR2 FQNEAQ (reference sequence). The CDR3 length is 15 residues. J was trimmed by 0 bases and V by 5 bases; bases with no gene match: 5. TCRdb's table, derived via immunoSEQ multiplex PCR, lists solely in-frame clones and lacks some. Of about 180,000 clones in the sample, approximately 85% were seen once. The material sequenced was peripheral blood. The rearrangement joins TRBV7-9 to TRBJ2-3, with 7 bases that match TRBD1. The source of this sequence is a human donor with active or convalescent COVID-19. The donor label of this sample is uncertain. CDR3 nucleotide sequence: TGTGCCAGCAGCCACGGGACAGCTAGCACAGATACGCAGTATTTT. Amino acid sequence: CASSHGTASTDTQYF.